Below, 30 T cell receptor beta chains from the same sample are listed, as sequenced in a study of OX40 agonist ivuxolimab in advanced cancers. The repertoire was sequenced with immunoSEQ multiplex PCR; TCRdb's copy has only in-frame clones and lacks some. The sample shows 65,000 or so clones, about four fifths of them seen only once. This specimen was CD4+ or CD8+ T cells sorted from blood, taken in a trial of the OX40 agonist ivuxolimab. The receptors come from an adult with an advanced solid tumor such as melanoma, head and neck, liver or kidney cancer.

The chain is built from TRBV11-3 and TRBJ2-1; TRBD1 or TRBD2 may be the D gene (5 bases each). Trimming removed 0 bases at V and 7 bases at J, with 10 bases between. This CDR3 contains 14 residues. Per germline, CDR1 SGHNT and CDR2 YENEEA. In DNA, the CDR3 is TGTGCCAGCAGCTTAGATCTGGGGGAGAATGAGCAGTTCTTC. Protein sequence: CASSLDLGENEQFF.

Notes on this clone: With a much larger clone just one base away, this may be a read error. The identical CDR3 is also encoded by other nucleotide sequences in the sample. The V and J genes are TRBV11-2 and TRBJ2-7, with unresolved D. The CDR3 has 13 amino acids. Germline V gene sequence: CDR1 SGHAT, CDR2 FQNNGV. As DNA, the CDR3 is TGTGCCAGCAGCTTAGTGTACGGCTACGAGCAATACTTC. Amino acid sequence: CASSLVYGYEQYF.

V is TRBV6-1 and J is TRBJ1-5, with D possibly being TRBD1 (6 bases). The CDR3 has 14 amino acids. Trimming removed 4 bases at V and 6 bases at J, with 13 bases between. Germline CDR1 and CDR2: MNHNS and SASEGT. The CDR3 is CASSGITGSQPQHF. The DNA for the CDR3 is TGTGCCAGCAGTGGCATTACAGGGAGTCAGCCCCAGCATTTT.

The chain combines TRBV6-4 with TRBJ1-2, with 8 bases aligning to TRBD1. After removal of 3 bases from V and 8 bases from J, the junction contained 5 bases not matched to a gene. The CDR3 sequence is 13 residues long. CDR1 is MRHNA and CDR2 is SNTAGT in the germline V gene. The CDR3 region has the DNA TGTGCCAGCAGTGAAAGACAGGGGTACGGCTACACCTTC. It codes for CASSERQGYGYTF.

The table lists this clone with many counts. V gene TRBV7-8 combines with J gene TRBJ2-5; TRBD2 matches 14 bases. Germline lookup yields CDR1 SGHVS and CDR2 FQNEAQ. The CDR3 is 17 amino acids. The ends lost 3 bases at V and 5 bases at J; junction bases unmatched: 8. The CDR3 region has the DNA TGTGCCAGCAGCTTGGGACTAGCGGGAGTAGGTGTGGAGACCCAGTACTTC. This encodes CASSLGLAGVGVETQYF.

This clone has just one count. The V gene is TRBV10-3, the J gene TRBJ2-3; D gene unclear. The V gene's germline CDR1 is ENHRY and CDR2 SYGVKD. The CDR3 loop spans 15 amino acids. With 2 bases removed from V and 0 bases from J, the gap between germline ends came to 9 bases. CDR3 region: CAISERSASTDTQYF. The CDR3 DNA reads as TGTGCCATCAGTGAGCGGTCAGCTAGCACAGATACGCAGTATTTT.

The chain recombines TRBV6-6 with TRBJ1-1; no clear D. Trimming cost V 4 bases and J 0 bases, with 6 bases left between them. CDR3 length: 13 amino acids. CDR1 MNHNY and CDR2 SVGAGI come from the germline V gene (reference sequence). The CDR3 bases are TGTGCCAGCAGTTCGGCAGTGAACACTGAAGCTTTCTTT. Residues: CASSSAVNTEAFF.

The rearrangement links TRBV6-1 to TRBJ2-5; no definite D call. This CDR3 region has 15 residues. V lost 2 bases to trimming and J lost 1 base, with 11 bases between them. The germline CDR1 and CDR2 sequences are MNHNS and SASEGT. This CDR3 reads CASSETDSGQETQYF. Here the CDR3 DNA reads TGTGCCAGCAGTGAAACTGACTCAGGCCAAGAGACCCAGTACTTC.

This sequence joins TRBV11-2 and TRBJ2-1, with D unclear. V dropped 0 bases and J dropped 9 bases, with 6 bases sitting between them. CDR3 length equals 12 residues. CDR1 SGHAT and CDR2 FQNNGV come from the germline V gene. The CDR3 nucleotides read TGTGCCAGCAGCTTAGATTGGGGTGAGCAGTTCTTC. Its translation: CASSLDWGEQFF.

The J gene is TRBJ1-4, the V gene TRBV2; possibly TRBD1 for D (5 bases). V shed 3 bases and J shed 3 bases, with 11 bases lying between them. This CDR3 has 15 residues. Germline CDR1 SNHLY, CDR2 FYNNEI. For the CDR3, the DNA is TGTGCCAGCAGTGATATGGGGACCGCTAATGAAAAACTGTTTTTT. Its protein product is CASSDMGTANEKLFF.

V and J are TRBV7-2 and TRBJ2-3; a weak D match, TRBD1 (5 bases). CDR1 SGHTA and CDR2 FQGNSA come from the germline V gene. The CDR3 contains 15 residues. Trimming stripped 4 bases from V and 6 bases from J, with 17 bases between. CDR3 sequence reads: CASSSFPRGIDTQYF. CDR3 sequence (DNA): TGTGCCAGCAGCTCTTTCCCAAGGGGAATTGATACGCAGTATTTT.

The rearrangement uses TRBV7-9 and TRBJ2-1, with D possibly TRBD1 on 5 matching bases. Germline-derived CDR1 and CDR2 are SEHNR and FQNEAQ (reference sequence). V gave up 2 bases and J gave up 3 bases, with 8 bases separating them. The CDR3 covers 14 residues. CDR3 protein: CASSLRTYYNEQFF. The DNA for the CDR3 is TGTGCCAGCAGCTTACGGACATACTACAATGAGCAGTTCTTC. Full variable domain (outside the CDR3, taken from reference TRBV7-9 and TRBJ2-1): DTGVSQNPRHKITKRGQNVTFRCDPISEHNRLYWYRQTLGQGPEFLTYFQNEAQLEKSRLLSDRFSAERPKGSFSTLEIQRTEQGDSAMYLCASSLRTYYNEQFFGPGTRLTVL.

The chain recombines TRBV6-1 with TRBJ2-2; 12 bases line up with TRBD1. Germline lookup yields CDR1 MNHNS and CDR2 SASEGT. V lost 3 bases, J lost 8 bases, and 10 bases stayed unmatched. CDR3 length: 17 residues. The CDR3 region has the DNA TGTGCCAGCAGTGATCCGGGACAGGGGGCCCCCCGGGGGGAGCTGTTTTTT. As protein: CASSDPGQGAPRGELFF.

Only one count was recorded for this clone. The rearrangement links TRBV4-1 to TRBJ1-1; a weak D match, TRBD1 (5 bases). The CDR3 sequence is 13 residues long. Germline CDR1 MGHRA, CDR2 YSYEKL. Trimming stripped 4 bases from V and 1 base from J, with 7 bases between. The CDR3 spells CASSRQQNTEAFF. The CDR3 DNA is TGCGCCAGCAGCCGACAGCAGAACACTGAAGCTTTCTTT.

This chain connects TRBV5-1 to TRBJ2-7; 10 positions match TRBD2. This CDR3 is 15 amino acids long. The germline V gene encodes CDR1 SGHRS and CDR2 YFSETQ. V shed 4 bases and J 4 bases; nucleotides not matched to a gene: 8. The CDR3 coding sequence is TGCGCCAGCAGCGACACTAGCGGGACTGGTTACGAGCAGTACTTC. The encoded protein is CASSDTSGTGYEQYF. Full variable domain (remainder filled in from reference TRBV5-1 and TRBJ2-7): KAGVTQTPRYLIKTRGQQVTLSCSPISGHRSVSWYQQTPGQGLQFLFEYFSETQRNKGNFPGRFSGRQFSNSRSEMNVSTLELGDSALYLCASSDTSGTGYEQYFGPGTRLTVT.

Worth noting for this clone: One junction end disagrees with the germline gene, perhaps due to a read error. The chain uses TRBV7-7 and TRBJ2-2, with D perhaps TRBD2 (6 bases). This CDR3 is 13 amino acids long. CDR1 and CDR2 (germline): SSHAT, FNYEAQ (reference sequence). The CDR3 coding sequence is TGTGCTAGCAGCTTGTGGGGGGCCGGGGAGCTGTTTTTT. Translating gives CASSLWGAGELFF.

The chain has TRBV29-1 and TRBJ2-1; TRBD2 agrees at 14 bases. The germline V gene encodes CDR1 SQVTM and CDR2 ANQGSEA. The CDR3 has 19 residues. The V and J ends lost 2 bases and 8 bases, in that order; junction bases with no gene match: 17. CDR3 residues: CSVELGGLAGAPREHEQFF. For the CDR3, the DNA is TGCAGCGTTGAATTGGGGGGACTAGCGGGAGCGCCGCGGGAGCATGAGCAGTTCTTC.

This clone came up a few times. The chain is built from TRBV11-3 and TRBJ2-3; 7 nucleotides align to TRBD1. The junction had 2 bases not matched to a gene; V was cut back by 3 bases and J by 2 bases. Germline values: CDR1 SGHNT, CDR2 YENEEA. This CDR3 is 14 amino acids long. DNA for the CDR3: TGTGCCAGCAGCTTTGGACAGGTCACAGATACGCAGTATTTT. As protein: CASSFGQVTDTQYF. The variable domain in full, with the rest retrieved from reference TRBV11-3 and TRBJ2-3, is EAGVVQSPRYKIIEKKQPVAFWCNPISGHNTLYWYLQNLGQGPELLIRYENEEAVDDSQLPKDRFSAERLKGVDSTLKIQPAELGDSAVYLCASSFGQVTDTQYFGPGTRLTVL.

This clone appeared once. This chain links TRBV21-1 with TRBJ1-1. TRBV21-1 is noted as a pseudogene. CDR3 length equals 16 residues. The CDR3 sequence is CASSRKSGGKNTEAFF. The CDR3 DNA follows: TGTGCCAGCAGCCGTAAGTCGGGTGGGAAGAACACTGAAGCTTTCTTT.

This clone was counted a single time. V and J are TRBV11-3 and TRBJ2-5, with TRBD2 matching 8 bases. CDR3 length: 15 amino acids. The V gene's germline CDR1 is SGHNT and CDR2 YENEEA. V was clipped by 1 base and J by 5 bases; unmatched bases: 6. The DNA of the CDR3 is TGTGCCAGCAGCTTAGCGGCGGGGGGTGTTGAGACCCAGTACTTC. This translates into CASSLAAGGVETQYF. The complete variable domain, with remaining parts taken from reference TRBV11-3 and TRBJ2-5, reads EAGVVQSPRYKIIEKKQPVAFWCNPISGHNTLYWYLQNLGQGPELLIRYENEEAVDDSQLPKDRFSAERLKGVDSTLKIQPAELGDSAVYLCASSLAAGGVETQYFGPGTRLLVL.

The chain couples TRBV30 to TRBJ2-7; 10 nucleotides line up with TRBD2. J gave up 2 bases and V 4 bases, and 20 bases lay outside the gene matches. CDR1 is GTSNPN and CDR2 is SVGIG in the germline V gene (reference sequence). The CDR3 has 19 amino acids. For the CDR3, the DNA is TGTGCCTGGACCCCCCCCCTCGGCGCTAGCGGGAGAAGGGCCTACGAGCAGTACTTC. Encoded protein: CAWTPPLGASGRRAYEQYF. Supplemented by reference TRBV30 and TRBJ2-7, the full variable domain reads SQTIHQWPATLVQPVGSPLSLECTVEGTSNPNLYWYRQAAGRGLQLLFYSVGIGQISSEVPQNLSASRPQDRQFILSSKKLLLSDSGFYLCAWTPPLGASGRRAYEQYFGPGTRLTVT.

The J gene is TRBJ1-4, the V gene TRBV7-9; D gene ambiguous. There are 14 residues in the CDR3. The V gene lost 8 bases and the J gene lost 0 bases, with 10 bases spanning the gap. CDR1 is SEHNR and CDR2 is FQNEAQ in the germline V gene (reference sequence). The CDR3 reads CASVPLATNEKLFF. The DNA of the CDR3 is TGTGCCAGCGTCCCGCTTGCAACTAATGAAAAACTGTTTTTT.

The V gene is TRBV7-9, the J gene TRBJ1-5, with 8 bases that match TRBD1. Germline trimming cut 1 base from V and 3 bases from J; bases unmatched to any gene: 2. In germline, CDR1 is SEHNR, CDR2 FQNEAQ (reference sequence). The CDR3 spans 15 residues. The CDR3 loop reads CASSLDRGVNQPQHF. In DNA form, the CDR3 reads TGTGCCAGCAGCTTAGACAGGGGGGTCAATCAGCCCCAGCATTTT.

The chain employs TRBV15 and TRBJ1-4, with no clear D. This CDR3 region has 17 residues. From germline, CDR1 is LNHNV and CDR2 YYDKDF (reference sequence). V shed 4 bases and J shed 5 bases, with 20 bases lying between them. The CDR3 protein is CATSILRPNSTNEKLFF. CDR3 coding DNA: TGTGCCACCAGCATACTCCGCCCAAACAGTACCAATGAAAAACTGTTTTTT.

This clone has just a few counts. This specimen includes other DNA sequences encoding the same CDR3. The chain carries TRBV5-6 and TRBJ2-1, with 9 bases identical to TRBD1. The CDR3 has 15 amino acids. J was trimmed by 4 bases and V by 0 bases; bases with no gene match: 2. CDR1 and CDR2 (germline): SGHDT, YYEEEE. The CDR3 here is CASSLGDREYNEQFF. The CDR3 DNA reads TGTGCCAGCAGCTTGGGGGACAGGGAATACAATGAGCAGTTCTTC.

This clone has just a few counts. The chain is built from TRBV13 and TRBJ2-7, with TRBD2 as a possible D gene (6 bases). The germline V and J ends were trimmed by 1 base and 4 bases, with 8 bases remaining between them. Germline V gene sequence: CDR1 PRHDT, CDR2 FYEKMQ (reference sequence). The CDR3 sequence is 13 residues long. As DNA, the CDR3 is TGTGCCAGCAGCTTAGCGGGAGAGTACGAGCAGTACTTC. This codes for CASSLAGEYEQYF.

This clone was seen a handful of times. The chain joins TRBV19 to TRBJ1-2; D not certain. Looked up from germline, CDR1 is LNHDA and CDR2 is SQIVND (reference sequence). CDR3 length: 15 amino acids. V lost 4 bases, J lost 5 bases, and 17 bases lay in between. CDR3 nucleotides: TGTGCCAGTAGTACTAAATTCGGAACTCTTTATGGCTACACCTTC. The encoded protein is CASSTKFGTLYGYTF.

This chain uses TRBV7-2 with TRBJ1-1; 7 nucleotides match TRBD1. V lost 5 bases and J lost 8; bases outside the gene matches: 8. This CDR3 region has 13 residues. Germline V lookup: CDR1 SGHTA, CDR2 FQGNSA. CDR3 in amino acids: CASSITGEQEAFF. Written as DNA, the CDR3 is TGTGCCAGCAGCATTACAGGGGAACAGGAAGCTTTCTTT.

The chain joins TRBV9 to TRBJ2-3; 8 nucleotides line up with TRBD1. V lost 4 bases to trimming and J lost 6 bases; unmatched junction nucleotides: 13. CDR3 length equals 16 residues. Germline V gene sequence: CDR1 SGDLS, CDR2 YYNGEE. The DNA for the CDR3 is TGTGCCAGCAGCTCACGGACAGGGAGCGTCCCTGATACGCAGTATTTT. It yields the protein CASSSRTGSVPDTQYF.

This sequence joins TRBV4-3 and TRBJ2-1; 7 nucleotides agree with TRBD2. Germline V gene data show CDR1 as LGHNA and CDR2 as YSLEER. V dropped 0 bases and J dropped 2; count of bases not matched to a gene: 7. CDR3 length: 17 amino acids. CDR3 sequence (DNA): TGCGCCAGCAGCCAAGAGGTGGCGGGAGAAGCCTACAATGAGCAGTTCTTC. It yields the protein CASSQEVAGEAYNEQFF.